This TCR beta chain was documented in a study of cytomegalovirus exposure and HLA in healthy donors. It was with 60 Vbeta and 13 Jbeta primers that the PCR ran. Some clones are missing from TCRdb's copy, which holds only in-frame ones; the method was immunoSEQ multiplex PCR. The table records approximately 100,000 clones, about 68% of them present only once. On this clone itself: The antigen is not known.

Findings of the study overall: Earlier findings revealed that most TCR beta V segments proved productive either about 87% or about 30% of the time. Looking again later, the authors saw that most CMV-associated TCR beta chains seemed HLA-restricted.

V was trimmed by 2 bases and J by 5 bases, leaving 15 bases between them. This CDR3 has 15 residues. Germline lookup yields CDR1 MRHNA and CDR2 SNTAGT. Source material: PBMCs. The source of this sequence is a young man in good health and CMV-seropositive. The V gene is TRBV6-4, the J gene TRBJ2-5, with a weak D call TRBD2 (6 bases). Written as DNA, the CDR3 is TGTGCCAGCAGTGACGGGAAGCCGGGAGTCGAGACCCAGTACTTC. Translating gives CASSDGKPGVETQYF.